This T cell receptor (beta chain) was obtained from a study of blood T cell repertoires in COVID-19 (TCRdb year 2020). At the level of the whole study: Collaborator samples came from the United States, Italy and Spain and covered acute and convalescent phases of COVID-19. The prospective study material was composed of cDNA or gDNA derived from T cells, B-cell-depleted T cells, or PBMCs. Subjects who had been exposed to COVID-19, were actively infected with it, or had recovered from it provided the deeply sampled blood TCRbeta repertoires that made up the dataset. The repertoires were released in a freely available public database intended as a resource for research on the immune response to SARS-CoV-2. Samples were obtained from the ongoing ImmuneRACE study (first 160 participants) and from some 1,200 subjects provided by 6 global collaborators. Sample metadata almost always included a de-identified subject ID, COVID-19 status, age in years and sex. Where available, HLA class I and class II types were obtained from metadata supplied by the sample provider rather than from assay-based typing.

For this clone: This receptor's antigen is unknown. The record has no base qualities; no much larger clone is one base away.

What the research found in general, with its limitations: The amount of clinical and demographic metadata varied by source and participant and was provided uncurated.

One collaborating source in Seattle enrolled patients while the patients were actively infected and followed the patients over time throughout the course of disease. The collaborating institutions used their own protocols to collect whole blood in K2EDTA tubes. For TCRbeta analysis, collaborators shipped samples in one of three forms: frozen whole blood, isolated PBMCs, or DNA extracted from either of those sample types. In the germline V gene, CDR1 corresponds to MDHEN and CDR2 to SYDVKM. V is clipped by 1 base and J by 6 bases, and the sequence between their germline boundaries is 3 bases long. Inclusive of the bounding cysteine and phenylalanine, the CDR3 is 12 residues long. This entry keeps only the CDR3 DNA: 36 bases, framed from base 1. TCRbeta CDR3 regions were amplified from genomic DNA using the immunoSEQ Assay, a bias-controlled multiplex PCR. The original methods were these. The number of nucleated cells in each sample was estimated from the amplification of reference gene primers within the assay. Sequence reads were collapsed and filtered to measure the absolute abundance of every unique TCRbeta CDR3 rearrangement. For each sample, productive Simpson clonality was calculated by taking the square root of Simpson's diversity index across productive rearrangements. What TCRdb holds here is the immuneACCESS table cut down to in-frame rearrangements. Part of the clones is not present; checked against another copy, under half of the missing clones reflect an unresolved V gene, and the others are unexplained. V, J and clone size reflect that table, while D and trimming were determined from the DNA. This sample has some 360,000 clones in its table, and about 90% of those were observed once. The ten largest clones add up to about 2% of the sample.

Source material: peripheral blood. This clonotype originated in an older woman with COVID-19, enrolled during active disease. The sequence links TRBV28 to TRBJ1-4, with the D gene call left open. The CDR3 protein: CASSLFDEKLFF. The DNA reads as follows: TGTGCCAGCAGTTTATTCGATGAAAAACTGTTTTTT.